This is a list of T cell receptor beta chains from one sample in a study of blood T cell repertoires in COVID-19. Assay used: immunoSEQ multiplex PCR; TCRdb lists only in-frame clones, some missing. Of some 200,000 clones in the sample, 75% to 90% were seen once. Specimen: PBMCs or T cells enriched from blood (not recorded which). These receptor sequences come from a woman aged 40 to 55 with acute COVID-19. Both conserved end residues are part of each CDR3. Each record gives: D gene, J gene, V gene, clone size, CDR3 protein, CDR3 DNA. The D gene is left open where the match is weak. Clone size appears in some rows only: once, few, many, or a class for an expanded clone.

>NA|TRBJ2-3|TRBV10-3|NA
CAIGRGAADTQYF
TGTGCCATCGGGAGGGGGGCGGCAGATACGCAGTATTTT
>NA|TRBJ1-6|TRBV9|NA
CASSVTGTGPLHF
TGTGCCAGCAGCGTGACAGGCACAGGGCCCCTCCACTTT
>NA|TRBJ1-3|TRBV18|NA
CASSPTGQGNTIYF
TGTGCCAGCTCACCCACAGGGCAAGGAAACACCATATATTTT
>TRBD1|TRBJ1-2|TRBV5-1|NA
CASSNGDSLYGYTF
TGCGCCAGCAGCAACGGGGACAGCCTCTATGGCTACACCTTC
>TRBD2|TRBJ2-1|TRBV7-3|NA
CASSLVAGGGREQFF
TGTGCCAGCAGCTTAGTGGCGGGGGGTGGTCGTGAGCAGTTCTTC
>TRBD1|TRBJ1-2|TRBV5-6|NA
CASSLNGQGYGYTF
TGTGCCAGCAGCTTAAACGGACAGGGTTACGGCTACACCTTC
>NA|TRBJ1-1|TRBV18|NA
CASSPFGAEAFF
TGTGCCAGCTCACCATTCGGGGCTGAAGCTTTCTTT
>NA|TRBJ2-1|TRBV15|NA
CATSRSSGFSYNEQFF
TGTGCCACCAGCAGAAGCAGCGGGTTCTCCTACAATGAGCAGTTCTTC
>NA|TRBJ1-3|TRBV13|NA
CASRRGGTGNTIYF
TGTGCCAGCCGGCGGGGGGGGACTGGAAACACCATATATTTT
>NA|TRBJ1-1|TRBV6-5|NA
CASSYSTANTEAFF
TGTGCCAGCAGTTACTCGACAGCAAACACTGAAGCTTTCTTT
>NA|TRBJ2-7|TRBV12-5|NA
CASVGATDYEQYF
TGTGCTAGTGTGGGGGCCACAGACTACGAGCAGTACTTC
>NA|TRBJ1-2|TRBV6-6|NA
CASSYSGGRGYTF
TGTGCCAGCAGTTACTCGGGGGGTCGTGGCTACACCTTC
>NA|TRBJ1-2|TRBV29-1|NA
CSVERLIHGYTF
TGCAGCGTTGAGCGGCTAATACATGGCTACACCTTC
>NA|TRBJ1-1|TRBV7-9|NA
CASSSYRDLKAFF
TGTGCCAGCAGCTCCTACAGGGATCTCAAAGCTTTCTTT
>NA|TRBJ1-2|TRBV6-6|NA
CASTGPSDGYTF
TGTGCCAGCACTGGGCCGTCAGATGGCTACACCTTC
>TRBD2|TRBJ2-7|TRBV3-1/TRBV3-2|NA
CASVGGSSYEQYF
TGTGCCAGCGTGGGGGGGAGCTCCTACGAGCAGTACTTC
>NA|TRBJ1-1|TRBV7-2|NA
CASSPQSPGPQAFF
TGTGCCAGCAGTCCTCAAAGTCCAGGGCCGCAGGCTTTCTTT
>NA|TRBJ1-2|TRBV9|few
CASSPGQDNYGYTF
TGTGCCAGCAGCCCGGGACAAGATAACTATGGCTACACCTTC
>NA|TRBJ1-4|TRBV9|NA
CASSARTSSNEKLFF
TGTGCCAGCAGCGCCCGGACAAGTTCTAATGAAAAACTGTTTTTT
>NA|TRBJ1-4|TRBV4-2|NA
CASSQEGQGREKLFF
TGTGCCAGCAGCCAAGAGGGGCAGGGAAGGGAAAAACTGTTTTTT
>NA|TRBJ1-1|TRBV7-9|NA
CASSLDSTVTEAFF
TGTGCCAGCAGCTTAGATTCGACAGTAACTGAAGCTTTCTTT
>TRBD1|TRBJ1-2|TRBV12-3/TRBV12-4|NA
CASNTGGQGGYTF
TGTGCCAGCAACACAGGGGGCCAGGGGGGCTACACCTTC
>TRBD1|TRBJ1-5|TRBV5-1|many
CASSIGQGHQPQHF
TGCGCCAGCAGCATTGGACAGGGCCATCAGCCCCAGCATTTT
>TRBD2|TRBJ2-5|TRBV29-1|NA
CSGSFGLAGETQYF
TGCAGCGGATCTTTCGGACTAGCGGGGGAGACCCAGTACTTC
>NA|TRBJ1-1|TRBV18|NA
CASSPRQALLTEAFF
TGTGCCAGCTCACCAAGGCAGGCTCTCCTCACTGAAGCTTTCTTT
>NA|TRBJ1-1|TRBV6-5|NA
CASSYDRSTNTEAFF
TGTGCCAGCAGTTACGACAGATCTACGAACACTGAAGCTTTCTTT
>TRBD1|TRBJ1-5|TRBV2|NA
CASHWTGSDQPQHF
TGTGCCAGCCACTGGACAGGGAGTGACCAGCCCCAGCATTTT
>TRBD2|TRBJ2-1|TRBV5-6|once
CASSTTLSSGSYNEQFF
TGTGCCAGCAGCACCACACTTTCTAGCGGATCTTACAATGAGCAGTTCTTC
>NA|TRBJ2-3|TRBV29-1|few
CSGVVADTDTQYF
TGCAGCGGTGTTGTGGCAGACACAGATACGCAGTATTTT
>NA|TRBJ1-1|TRBV2|NA
CASSTDREGEAFF
TGTGCCAGCAGTACGGACCGGGAGGGTGAAGCTTTCTTT
>NA|TRBJ2-5|TRBV5-1|NA
CASSLDGATGETQYF
TGCGCCAGCAGCTTGGACGGCGCGACCGGGGAGACCCAGTACTTC
>TRBD1|TRBJ1-1|TRBV5-1|NA
CASSVRGPLDTEAFF
TGCGCCAGCAGCGTCAGGGGGCCCCTCGACACTGAAGCTTTCTTT
>NA|TRBJ2-3|TRBV7-2|NA
CASSLAWVALGHDTQYF
TGTGCCAGCAGCTTAGCATGGGTAGCGTTGGGCCACGATACGCAGTATTTT
>TRBD1|TRBJ1-6|TRBV9|few
CASSLRTGEYNSPLHF
TGTGCCAGCAGCTTAAGGACAGGGGAGTATAATTCACCCCTCCACTTT
>NA|TRBJ1-1|TRBV29-1|NA
CSARENEAFF
TGCAGCGCAAGAGAGAATGAAGCTTTCTTT
>TRBD1|TRBJ1-2|TRBV5-1|once
CASLTGQNGYTF
TGCGCCAGCCTCACGGGACAGAATGGCTACACCTTC
>TRBD1|TRBJ1-2|TRBV6-5|NA
CASSSPTTGGYGYTF
TGTGCCAGCAGTTCCCCCACGACAGGGGGCTATGGCTACACCTTC
>TRBD1|TRBJ1-6|TRBV19|NA
CASSKTGDDSPLHF
TGTGCCAGTAGTAAGACAGGGGATGATTCACCCCTCCACTTT
>NA|TRBJ1-1|TRBV7-9|NA
CASSFMSTEAFF
TGTGCCAGCAGCTTCATGTCCACTGAAGCTTTCTTT
>NA|TRBJ1-3|TRBV9|NA
CASSVESGARNTIYF
TGTGCCAGCAGCGTAGAGTCAGGCGCACGAAACACCATATATTTT